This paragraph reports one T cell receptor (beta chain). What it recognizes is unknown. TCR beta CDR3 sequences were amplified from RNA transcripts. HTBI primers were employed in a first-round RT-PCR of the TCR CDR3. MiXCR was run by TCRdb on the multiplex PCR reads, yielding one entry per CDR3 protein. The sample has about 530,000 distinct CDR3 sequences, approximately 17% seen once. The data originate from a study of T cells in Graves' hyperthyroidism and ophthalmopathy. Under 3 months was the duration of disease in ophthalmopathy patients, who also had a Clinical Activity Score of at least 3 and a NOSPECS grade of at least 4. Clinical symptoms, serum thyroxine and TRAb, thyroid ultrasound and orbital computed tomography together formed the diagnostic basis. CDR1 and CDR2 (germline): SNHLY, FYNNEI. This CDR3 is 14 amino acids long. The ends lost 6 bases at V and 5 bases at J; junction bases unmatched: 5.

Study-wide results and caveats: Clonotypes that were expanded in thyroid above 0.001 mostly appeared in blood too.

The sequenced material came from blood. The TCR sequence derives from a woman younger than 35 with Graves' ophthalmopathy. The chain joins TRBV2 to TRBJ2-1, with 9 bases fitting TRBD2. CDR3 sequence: CASRVAGANNEQFF. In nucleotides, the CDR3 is TGTGCCAGCAGGGTAGCGGGAGCCAACAATGAGCAGTTCTTC.